Listed here is a single T cell receptor (beta chain). At least ten counts were recorded for this clonotype. No cognate antigen has been identified for it. Nothing much larger sits one base from this clone, and base qualities are not available. Hyperthyroidism patients were newly diagnosed, had a disease duration of under 2 months, and were aged 18 to 65 years. Exclusion was applied to patients with uncontrolled infections, other autoimmune diseases, pregnancy or lactation. Diagnoses were established on the basis of clinical symptoms, serum thyroxine and TRAb, thyroid ultrasound, and orbital computed tomography. Blood from progressor patients was drawn when they were first diagnosed with hyperthyroidism, before any ophthalmopathy symptoms appeared. PBMCs were isolated from 8 to 10 ml of fresh peripheral blood by Ficoll-Paque density gradient centrifugation. Patients classed as progressors first received a Graves' hyperthyroidism diagnosis and then went on to develop ophthalmopathy during follow-up. Total RNA was extracted with Trizol reagent, and quality was checked on an Agilent 2100 Bioanalyzer.

The CDR3 contains 15 residues, cysteine and phenylalanine counted. Just the 45-base CDR3 DNA is kept, in frame starting at base 1. Germline trimming amounts to 3 bases on V and 3 bases on J, with 6 as the count of junction bases outside the gene matches. The germline V gene (reference sequence) provides CDR1 MNHEY and CDR2 SMNVEV. This specimen comes from a study of T cells in Graves' hyperthyroidism and ophthalmopathy (dated by TCRdb to the late 2010s). Describing the broader study: Peripheral blood was sampled at the time of initial diagnosis, prior to any treatment. After sampling, hyperthyroidism patients received methimazole starting at 30 mg daily, and ophthalmopathy patients received high-dose intravenous methylprednisolone. The approximately 95 discovery patients were divided at random into training and test sets in a 7:3 ratio. In addition, the study compared T-cell repertoires in thyroid tissue and in blood from about 6 Graves' hyperthyroidism patients. TCR V-J signatures able to tell the groups apart were searched for in a discovery cohort of approximately 95 patients, of whom more than 40 had Graves' ophthalmopathy and 55 to 65 had stable Graves' hyperthyroidism. Prospective prediction of ophthalmopathy was tested in an independent validation cohort of 18 hyperthyroidism patients and around 16 patients who later progressed to ophthalmopathy. The paper describes TCR Vbeta CDR3 sequencing of 135 peripheral blood samples, made up of fewer than 50 ophthalmopathy patients, roughly 72 hyperthyroidism patients and 17 progressor patients.

Study-wide findings and limitations: No statistical method was used to set the sample size in advance, and investigators knew the group allocation. Most expanded thyroid clonotypes (frequency above 0.001) were also detected in blood, suggesting blood repertoires may reflect thyroid immune responses. A model built on a 13 V-J signature distinguished ophthalmopathy from stable hyperthyroidism, reaching roughly 88% sensitivity and around 82% specificity in cross-validation and 80%/75% in testing. In validation, progression to ophthalmopathy was predicted by the model with about 70% sensitivity and nearly 75% specificity, a median of approximately 6.5 months before onset.

The TCR beta CDR3 regions were amplified from the RNA transcripts. For the first round of RT-PCR on the TCR CDR3, the HTBI primer set was used together with the Qiagen OneStep RT-PCR kit. The libraries were constructed in a second round of multiplex PCR and then size-selected and purified. The libraries were sequenced on an Illumina HiSeq2000 using paired-end 100 bp reads. Turning to the authors' computational methods: Raw data were processed with SOAPnuke, discarding reads with adapters, uncalled bases, mean Phred below 15, or no exact constant-primer or identifier match. COPE v1.2.5 was used to merge high-quality paired reads, and clonotypes were defined as unique nucleotide sequences. MiTCR v1.1 was used to align clonotypes to the IMGT TRBV, TRBD and TRBJ reference segments. The analysis was restricted to V-J combinations with a frequency above 0.0001, which together covered 99% to 99.2% of the repertoires. The TCS score was defined as F50 (clonal expansion) divided by E x V (chaos), with BLOSUM62-based TCRdist calculated between CDR3 peptides within each V-J. Welch's t-statistics and random forest reduced around 510 V-J features to 10 to 15, which were used in a naive Bayes classifier (R e1071). TCRdb reworked the public reads: Q25 trimming with fastp, MiXCR clone assembly, productive beta chains retained. For every CDR3 protein sequence, its rows merge into one entry that carries the most common genes and DNA. These V and J calls originate from TCRdb's pipeline instead of the authors' own analysis. The sample table contains about 580,000 distinct CDR3 sequences; only one count was recorded for approximately 15% of them. 5.8% of the sample is taken by the ten largest.

The rearrangement combines TRBV27 with TRBJ2-7, with TRBD1 identical over 9 junction bases. The specimen sequenced was blood. The source of this sequence is a woman aged 30 to 39 with Graves' hyperthyroidism that later progressed to Graves' ophthalmopathy. The DNA reads as follows: TGTGCCAGCAGTTTTGTTGGGACAGGGAACTACGAGCAGTACTTC. The encoded protein is CASSFVGTGNYEQYF.